This T cell receptor (beta chain) was recorded in a study of T cell responses to AZD1222 COVID-19 vaccine. Study-wide points: The number of AZD1222 recipients seropositive at baseline was only five to seven. The CD4 TCRs associated with vaccination extended across spike and predominated at 160-218 and 743-854.

Profiled with immunoSEQ multiplex PCR; TCRdb holds only in-frame clones, not every one. Of some 120,000 clones detected, over 75% appear once; the ten largest clones hold under 2%. Comment on this clone: Its antigen is still unknown.

The CDR3 length is 14 residues. Trimming took off 7 bases at V and 2 bases at J, with 13 bases between the two ends. From germline, CDR1 is SNHLY and CDR2 FYNNEI. Sequencing was performed on peripheral blood, taken on day 0 of AZD1222 vaccination. The TCR originated in an adult in good health. V is TRBV2 and J is TRBJ2-3, with TRBD1 as a possible D gene (7 bases). The CDR3 DNA reads as TGTGCCAGCACAGGGGGACTCTCCACAGATACGCAGTATTTT. This sequence encodes CASTGGLSTDTQYF.